This T cell receptor (beta chain) was identified in a study of early stage breast cancer tumors. About the study: Each sample averaged around 9.5-fold read coverage.

Trimming took 2 bases from V and 1 from J; bases not matched to a gene: 4. Per germline, CDR1 SGHNT and CDR2 YYREEE (reference sequence). CDR3 length: 15 amino acids. Sequenced by immunoSEQ multiplex PCR; TCRdb stores in-frame clones only, minus some. The sample lists about 36,000 clones; 65% to 75% were seen once. This receptor was obtained from a person aged 55-75 years with breast cancer. The rearrangement uses TRBV5-4 and TRBJ2-5; 8 nucleotides align to TRBD1. The source material was blood. The CDR3 DNA reads TGTGCCAGCAGCTTAGGGACAGGAGCCCAAGAGACCCAGTACTTC. Its protein is CASSLGTGAQETQYF.